Below are 25 T cell receptor beta chains sequenced from a single sample in a study of blood T cell repertoires in COVID-19. This table comes from immunoSEQ multiplex PCR, and its TCRdb copy is limited to in-frame clones, with some not included. The table has about 400,000 clones, around 90% seen once. Sequencing input: PBMCs or T cells enriched from blood (not recorded which). These receptors were collected from a woman aged 40 to 50 with acute COVID-19.

This clone has more than one count but fewer than ten. V and J are TRBV18 and TRBJ1-5; the D is unclear. In germline, CDR1 is KGHSH, CDR2 LQKENI. This CDR3 comprises 14 residues. V lost 2 bases to trimming and J lost 3 bases, with 8 bases between them. CDR3 amino acids: CASSPTDLNQPQHF. The CDR3 region has the DNA TGTGCCAGCTCACCAACAGACCTCAATCAGCCCCAGCATTTT.

V is TRBV5-3 and J is TRBJ2-1, with D possibly TRBD2 on 7 matching bases. TRBV5-3 is placed among ORFs of uncertain function. The CDR3 has 15 residues. V was shortened by 4 bases and J by 2 bases, with 13 bases between the two germline ends. The DNA of the CDR3 is TGTGCCAGAAGCAGGCGGGGGCGTCCCTACAATGAGCAGTTCTTC. Translating gives CARSRRGRPYNEQFF.

This chain links TRBV5-4 with TRBJ2-5, with 13 bases lining up with TRBD2. Per germline, CDR1 SGHNT and CDR2 YYREEE (reference sequence). The CDR3 is made up of 17 amino acids. The J segment lost 5 bases and the V segment lost 3 bases, leaving 10 bases of the junction unmatched. The CDR3, as DNA: TGTGCCAGCAGCTCAGAAACCGGGACTAGCGGGGTTGAGACCCAGTACTTC. Protein sequence: CASSSETGTSGVETQYF. The variable domain in full, with the rest retrieved from reference TRBV5-4 and TRBJ2-5, is ETGVTQSPTHLIKTRGQQVTLRCSSQSGHNTVSWYQQALGQGPQFIFQYYREEENGRGNFPPRFSGLQFPNYSSELNVNALELDDSALYLCASSSETGTSGVETQYFGPGTRLLVL.

The V gene is TRBV2, the J gene TRBJ1-4; possible D gene TRBD1, 6 bases. CDR1 and CDR2 from the germline V gene are SNHLY and FYNNEI. The V and J ends lost 8 bases and 8 bases respectively, with 15 bases between them. CDR3 length equals 13 residues. CDR3 bases: TGTGCCAGCGGAGGACAGTCGGGGGAAAAACTGTTTTTT. It specifies CASGGQSGEKLFF.

This clone was counted between two and nine times. V and J are TRBV9 and TRBJ1-5, with D possibly matching TRBD1 (5 bases). This CDR3 has 15 amino acids. V gave up 4 bases and J gave up 2 bases, with 13 bases separating them. Germline lookup yields CDR1 SGDLS and CDR2 YYNGEE. This CDR3 is CASSLDLGGNQPQHF. In nucleotides, the CDR3 is TGTGCCAGCAGCCTAGATCTAGGGGGCAATCAGCCCCAGCATTTT.

The gene calls are TRBV7-2 and TRBJ1-1, with D tentatively TRBD1 (6 bases). Germline V gene lookup returns CDR1 SGHTA and CDR2 FQGNSA. The V and J ends lost 5 bases and 6 bases respectively, with 16 bases between them. The CDR3 is 14 amino acids. This CDR3 reads CASSVYVGGSEAFF. Written as DNA, the CDR3 is TGTGCCAGCAGCGTATACGTAGGGGGTTCTGAAGCTTTCTTT.

This chain uses TRBV5-1 with TRBJ2-7; D may be TRBD1 (6 bases). Germline assignment: CDR1 SGHRS and CDR2 YFSETQ. The CDR3 is 14 amino acids. The germline V and J ends were trimmed by 0 bases and 5 bases, with 12 bases remaining between them. In DNA, the CDR3 is TGCGCCAGCAGCTTGGGGACACAGGGACACGAGCAGTACTTC. It is translated as CASSLGTQGHEQYF.

The sample holds one count of this clone. The rearrangement joins TRBV3-1 (or the pseudogene TRBV3-2) to TRBJ1-5; no firm D call. Trimming took 0 bases from V and 3 from J, leaving 3 bases between them. The germline V gene has CDR1 LGHDT and CDR2 YNNKEL (reference sequence). The CDR3 runs to 13 residues. Here the CDR3 DNA reads TGTGCCAGCAGCCAAGATATCAATCAGCCCCAGCATTTT. Protein: CASSQDINQPQHF.

The chain combines TRBV3-1 (or the pseudogene TRBV3-2) with TRBJ2-5; D may be TRBD2 (6 bases). The CDR3 is 13 residues long. Germline CDR1 reads LGHDT; CDR2 reads YNNKEL (reference sequence). V dropped 6 bases and J dropped 1 base, with 9 bases sitting between them. The CDR3 reads CASRGDFQETQYF. CDR3 DNA sequence: TGTGCCAGCAGGGGGGACTTCCAAGAGACCCAGTACTTC.

CDR3 protein: CASSFGVSEEETQYF. CDR3 DNA: TGTGCCAGCAGCTTCGGGGTGTCCGAGGAGGAGACCCAGTACTTC. The chain has TRBV7-2 and TRBJ2-5, with D possibly TRBD2 on 5 matching bases. The V gene lost 3 bases and the J gene lost 5 bases, with 16 bases spanning the gap. This CDR3 comprises 15 residues. Looked up from germline, CDR1 is SGHTA and CDR2 is FQGNSA. The variable domain in full, completed from reference TRBV7-2 and TRBJ2-5, reads GAGVSQSPSNKVTEKGKDVELRCDPISGHTALYWYRQSLGQGLEFLIYFQGNSAPDKSGLPSDRFSAERTGGSVSTLTIQRTQQEDSAVYLCASSFGVSEEETQYFGPGTRLLVL.

The chain combines TRBV18 with TRBJ1-2; 9 positions agree with TRBD1. This CDR3 spans 14 amino acids. The ends lost 4 bases at V and 6 bases at J; junction bases unmatched: 6. Germline CDR1 is KGHSH and CDR2 is LQKENI. CDR3 sequence reads: CASSQTGGIDGYTF. As DNA, the CDR3 is TGTGCCAGCTCACAGACAGGGGGGATCGATGGCTACACCTTC.

The chain couples TRBV2 to TRBJ1-2, with D perhaps matching TRBD1 (6 bases). The CDR3 consists of 18 residues. Trimming shortened V by 0 bases and J by 3 bases, and 20 bases separated the two germline ends. The germline gives CDR1 SNHLY, CDR2 FYNNEI. The DNA for the CDR3 is TGTGCCAGCAGTGAAGCGCTTTTGGGCGGGGGCGCGGACTATGGCTACACCTTC. This gives the protein CASSEALLGGGADYGYTF.

The chain uses TRBV3-1 (or the pseudogene TRBV3-2) and TRBJ1-1, with 8 bases fitting TRBD1. The J segment lost 4 bases and the V segment lost 2 bases, leaving 6 bases of the junction unmatched. Per the germline V gene, CDR1 is LGHDT and CDR2 is YNNKEL (reference sequence). CDR3 size: 15 residues. The CDR3 region is CASSQSDREGTEAFF. CDR3 nucleotide sequence: TGTGCCAGCAGCCAATCGGACAGGGAAGGCACTGAAGCTTTCTTT.

The chain joins TRBV19 to TRBJ1-2; 9 bases are shared with TRBD1. J gave up 5 bases and V 7 bases, and 5 bases lay outside the gene matches. This CDR3 has 13 residues. Germline CDR1 and CDR2: LNHDA and SQIVND (reference sequence). This chain's CDR3 is CASKLGQGYGYTF. The CDR3 bases are TGTGCCAGTAAGTTGGGACAGGGTTATGGCTACACCTTC. Based on the CDR3 plus reference TRBV19 and TRBJ1-2, the full variable domain is DGGITQSPKYLFRKEGQNVTLSCEQNLNHDAMYWYRQDPGQGLRLIYYSQIVNDFQKGDIAEGYSVSREKKESFPLTVTSAQKNPTAFYLCASKLGQGYGYTFGSGTRLTVV.

This clone was detected once. The J gene is TRBJ2-7, the V gene TRBV6-5; D remains ambiguous. V lost 2 bases and J 7 bases, leaving 6 bases between the germline ends. Germline V lookup: CDR1 MNHEY, CDR2 SVGAGI. The CDR3 spans 11 residues. In DNA, the CDR3 is TGTGCCAGCAGTTACGTCAGGGAGCAGTACTTC. Protein: CASSYVREQYF.

This chain connects TRBV10-3 to TRBJ1-1; 10 positions match TRBD1. The length of the CDR3 is 16 residues. V shed 0 bases and J 4 bases; nucleotides not matched to a gene: 5. The germline V gene encodes CDR1 ENHRY and CDR2 SYGVKD. CDR3 coding DNA: TGTGCCATCAGTGAGTCTCCGGGACAGGGGAGCACTGAAGCTTTCTTT. Translated: CAISESPGQGSTEAFF.

The genes are TRBV18 and TRBJ2-7; D perhaps matches TRBD2 (6 bases). CDR3 length: 14 residues. Germline V gene sequence: CDR1 KGHSH, CDR2 LQKENI. V dropped 3 bases and J dropped 4 bases, with 13 bases sitting between them. CDR3 region: CASSPPSERYEQYF. CDR3 DNA sequence: TGTGCCAGCTCACCTCCTAGCGAGAGGTACGAGCAGTACTTC.

This chain joins TRBV19 and TRBJ2-2; no clear D gene. Germline CDR1 is LNHDA and CDR2 is SQIVND (reference sequence). V dropped 3 bases and J dropped 8 bases, with 10 bases sitting between them. CDR3 length equals 13 residues. CDR3: CASSILASGELFF. In nucleotides, the CDR3 is TGTGCCAGTAGTATTTTGGCTTCGGGGGAGCTGTTTTTT.

In its sample, this clone was seen once. The chain combines TRBV29-1 with TRBJ1-1; no clear D. Trimming removed 3 bases from V and 1 base from J, with 6 bases in between. From germline, CDR1 is SQVTM and CDR2 ANQGSEA. The CDR3 consists of 12 residues. The CDR3 region has the DNA TGCAGCGTTGATTACACGAACACTGAAGCTTTCTTT. This codes for CSVDYTNTEAFF.

The V and J genes are TRBV18 and TRBJ2-5, with D possibly being TRBD2 (6 bases). The CDR3 is 14 amino acids. CDR1 KGHSH and CDR2 LQKENI come from the germline V gene. Trimming shortened V by 0 bases and J by 4 bases, and 9 bases separated the two germline ends. CDR3 in DNA: TGTGCCAGCTCACCACCGGGGGGAGGAGAGACCCAGTACTTC. Protein product: CASSPPGGGETQYF.

CDR3 nucleotide sequence: TGTGCCATCAGTGATAGCCGACGCACAGATACGCAGTATTTT. Translated, it gives CAISDSRRTDTQYF. The chain carries TRBV10-3 and TRBJ2-3; no reliable D call. The V and J ends lost 3 bases and 1 base respectively, with 8 bases between them. The CDR3 runs to 14 residues. Germline V lookup: CDR1 ENHRY, CDR2 SYGVKD.

This sequence joins TRBV7-8 and TRBJ2-7, with 8 bases lining up with TRBD2. V lost 5 bases to trimming and J lost 6 bases; unmatched junction nucleotides: 12. Germline loops: CDR1 SGHVS, CDR2 FQNEAQ. CDR3 length: 15 amino acids. CDR3 coding DNA: TGTGCCAGCAGCCCCACGAGGACTAGCCGTATCGAGCAGTACTTC. Its protein is CASSPTRTSRIEQYF.

The chain combines TRBV6-5 with TRBJ1-4, with D possibly being TRBD1 (5 bases). The V gene lost 4 bases and the J gene lost 2 bases, with 14 bases spanning the gap. This CDR3 is built from 16 residues. Per the germline V gene, CDR1 is MNHEY and CDR2 is SVGAGI. The chain's CDR3 is CASSSGTGGTNEKLFF. The CDR3 nucleotides are TGTGCCAGCAGTTCGGGCACCGGGGGGACTAATGAAAAACTGTTTTTT.

J is TRBJ1-6 and V is TRBV11-3; 11 bases fit TRBD1. The CDR3 sequence is 16 residues long. CDR1 is SGHNT, CDR2 YENEEA, per germline. V was pared by 0 bases and J by 9 bases, with 4 bases of the junction left unmatched. Here the CDR3 reads CASSLEVGTGGSPLHF. The CDR3 DNA is TGTGCCAGCAGCTTAGAGGTTGGGACAGGGGGTTCACCCCTCCACTTT.

The genes are TRBV4-1 and TRBJ2-1, with a tentative D call TRBD2 (5 bases). V lost 4 bases, J lost 7 bases, and 8 bases lay in between. CDR3 size: 12 residues. Germline values: CDR1 MGHRA, CDR2 YSYEKL. The CDR3 spells CASSLLANEQFF. Written as DNA, the CDR3 is TGCGCCAGCAGCCTCTTAGCGAATGAGCAGTTCTTC.